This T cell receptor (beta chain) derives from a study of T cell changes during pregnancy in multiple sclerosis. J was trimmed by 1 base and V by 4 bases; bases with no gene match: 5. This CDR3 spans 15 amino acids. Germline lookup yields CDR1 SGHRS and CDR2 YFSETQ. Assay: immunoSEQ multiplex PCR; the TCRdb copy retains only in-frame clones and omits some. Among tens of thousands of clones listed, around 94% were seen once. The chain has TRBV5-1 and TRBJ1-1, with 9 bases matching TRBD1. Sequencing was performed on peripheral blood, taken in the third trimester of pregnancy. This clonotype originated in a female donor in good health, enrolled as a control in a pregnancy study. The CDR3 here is CASSPRQGENTEAFF. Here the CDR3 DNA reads TGCGCCAGCAGCCCAAGACAGGGGGAGAACACTGAAGCTTTCTTT.